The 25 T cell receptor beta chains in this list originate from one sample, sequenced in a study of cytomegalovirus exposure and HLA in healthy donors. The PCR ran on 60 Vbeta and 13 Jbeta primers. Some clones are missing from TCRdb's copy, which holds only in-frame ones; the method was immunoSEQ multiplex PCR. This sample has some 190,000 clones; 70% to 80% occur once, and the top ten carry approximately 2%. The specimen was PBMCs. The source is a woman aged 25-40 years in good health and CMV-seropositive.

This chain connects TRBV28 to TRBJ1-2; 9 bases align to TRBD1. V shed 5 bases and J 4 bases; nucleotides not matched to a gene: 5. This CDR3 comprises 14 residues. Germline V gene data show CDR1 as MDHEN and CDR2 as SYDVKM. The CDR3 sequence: CASSRQTGGYGYTF. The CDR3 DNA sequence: TGTGCCAGCAGTCGACAGACAGGGGGCTATGGCTACACCTTC.

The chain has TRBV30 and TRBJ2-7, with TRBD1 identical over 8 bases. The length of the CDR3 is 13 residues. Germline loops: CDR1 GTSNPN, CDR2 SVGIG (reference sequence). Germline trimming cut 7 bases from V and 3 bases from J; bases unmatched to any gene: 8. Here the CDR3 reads CASYGQGNYEQYF. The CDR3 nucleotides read TGTGCCTCCTACGGACAGGGAAACTACGAGCAGTACTTC.

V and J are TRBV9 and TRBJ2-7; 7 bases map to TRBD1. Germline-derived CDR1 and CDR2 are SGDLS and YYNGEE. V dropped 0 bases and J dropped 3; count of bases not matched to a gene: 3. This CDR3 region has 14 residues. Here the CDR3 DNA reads TGTGCCAGCAGCGTAGCGGGACAGAGCTACGAGCAGTACTTC. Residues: CASSVAGQSYEQYF.

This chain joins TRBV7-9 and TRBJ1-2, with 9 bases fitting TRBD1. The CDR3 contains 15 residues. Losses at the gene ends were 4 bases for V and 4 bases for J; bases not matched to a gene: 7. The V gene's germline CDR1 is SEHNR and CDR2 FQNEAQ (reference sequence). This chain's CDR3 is CASSSPDRGSYGYTF. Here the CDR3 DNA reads TGTGCCAGCAGCTCTCCGGACAGGGGTAGCTATGGCTACACCTTC. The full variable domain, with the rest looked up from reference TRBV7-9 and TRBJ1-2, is DTGVSQNPRHKITKRGQNVTFRCDPISEHNRLYWYRQTLGQGPEFLTYFQNEAQLEKSRLLSDRFSAERPKGSFSTLEIQRTEQGDSAMYLCASSSPDRGSYGYTFGSGTRLTVV.

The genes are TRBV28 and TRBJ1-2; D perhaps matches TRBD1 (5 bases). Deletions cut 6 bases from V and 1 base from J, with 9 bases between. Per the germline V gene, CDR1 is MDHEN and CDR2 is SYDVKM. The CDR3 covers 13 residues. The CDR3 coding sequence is TGTGCCAGCAGGCTCGACAGTAACTATGGCTACACCTTC. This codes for CASRLDSNYGYTF.

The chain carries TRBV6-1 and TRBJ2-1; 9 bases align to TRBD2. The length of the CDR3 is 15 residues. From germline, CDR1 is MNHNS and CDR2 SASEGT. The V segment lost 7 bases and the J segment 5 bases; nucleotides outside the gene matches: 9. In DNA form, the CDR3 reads TGTGCCAGCACCTTACCCCGACTAGCGGACAATGAGCAGTTCTTC. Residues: CASTLPRLADNEQFF.

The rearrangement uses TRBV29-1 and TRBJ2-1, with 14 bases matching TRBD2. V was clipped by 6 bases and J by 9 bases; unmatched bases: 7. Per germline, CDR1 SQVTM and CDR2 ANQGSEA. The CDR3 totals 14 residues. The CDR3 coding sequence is TGCAGCGTAATGGGACTAGCGGGAGTTTTTGAGCAGTTCTTC. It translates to CSVMGLAGVFEQFF.

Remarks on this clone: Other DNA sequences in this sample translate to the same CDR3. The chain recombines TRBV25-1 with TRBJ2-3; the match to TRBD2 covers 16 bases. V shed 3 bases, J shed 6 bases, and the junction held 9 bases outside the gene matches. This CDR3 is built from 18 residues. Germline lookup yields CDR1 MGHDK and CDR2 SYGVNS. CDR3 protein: CASSDPGLAGGRWDTQYF. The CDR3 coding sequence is TGTGCCAGCAGTGATCCGGGACTAGCGGGGGGGCGATGGGATACGCAGTATTTT.

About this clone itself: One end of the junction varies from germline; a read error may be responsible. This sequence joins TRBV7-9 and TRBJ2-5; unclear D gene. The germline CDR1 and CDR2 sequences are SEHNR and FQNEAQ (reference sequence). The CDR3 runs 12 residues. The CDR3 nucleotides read TGTTCCAGCAGCTTAAAGCCAGAGACCCAGTACTTC. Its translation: CSSSLKPETQYF. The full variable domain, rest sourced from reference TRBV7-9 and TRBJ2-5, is DTGVSQNPRHKITKRGQNVTFRCDPISEHNRLYWYRQTLGQGPEFLTYFQNEAQLEKSRLLSDRFSAERPKGSFSTLEIQRTEQGDSAMYLCSSSLKPETQYFGPGTRLLVL.

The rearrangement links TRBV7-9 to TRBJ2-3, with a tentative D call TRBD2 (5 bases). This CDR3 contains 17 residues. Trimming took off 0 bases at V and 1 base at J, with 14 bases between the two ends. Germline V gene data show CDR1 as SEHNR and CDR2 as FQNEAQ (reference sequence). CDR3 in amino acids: CASSLASGPRGTDTQYF. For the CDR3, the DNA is TGTGCCAGCAGCTTAGCCTCCGGCCCGCGGGGCACAGATACGCAGTATTTT.

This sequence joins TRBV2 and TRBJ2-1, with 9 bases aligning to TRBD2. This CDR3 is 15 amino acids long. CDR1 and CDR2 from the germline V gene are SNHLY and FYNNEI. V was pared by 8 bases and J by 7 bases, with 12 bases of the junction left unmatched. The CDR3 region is CASLASGASGNEQFF. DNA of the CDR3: TGTGCCAGCTTGGCTAGCGGGGCCAGCGGGAATGAGCAGTTCTTC.

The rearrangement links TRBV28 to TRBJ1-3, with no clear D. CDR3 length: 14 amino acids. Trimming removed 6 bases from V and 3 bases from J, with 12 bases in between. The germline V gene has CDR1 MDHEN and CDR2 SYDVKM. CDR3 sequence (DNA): TGTGCCAGCAGCAGTGGGGAGATTGGAAACACCATATATTTT. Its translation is CASSSGEIGNTIYF.

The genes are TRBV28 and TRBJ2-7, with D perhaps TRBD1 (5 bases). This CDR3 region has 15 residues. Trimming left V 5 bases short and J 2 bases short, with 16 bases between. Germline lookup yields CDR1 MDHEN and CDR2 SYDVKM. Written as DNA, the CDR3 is TGTGCCAGCAGTCCGACCGAGGTAGGGGCCTACGAGCAGTACTTC. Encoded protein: CASSPTEVGAYEQYF. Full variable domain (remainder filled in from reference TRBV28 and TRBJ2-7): DVKVTQSSRYLVKRTGEKVFLECVQDMDHENMFWYRQDPGLGLRLIYFSYDVKMKEKGDIPEGYSVSREKKERFSLILESASTNQTSMYLCASSPTEVGAYEQYFGPGTRLTVT.

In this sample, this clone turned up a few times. Here the CDR3 reads CASSLTTDAGQYF. The CDR3 DNA is TGTGCCAGCAGCCTTACTACGGATGCTGGGCAGTACTTC. The chain has TRBV7-2 and TRBJ2-7, with D uncertain. From germline, CDR1 is SGHTA and CDR2 FQGNSA. The CDR3 is made up of 13 amino acids. V lost 5 bases, J lost 9 bases, and 17 bases lay in between.

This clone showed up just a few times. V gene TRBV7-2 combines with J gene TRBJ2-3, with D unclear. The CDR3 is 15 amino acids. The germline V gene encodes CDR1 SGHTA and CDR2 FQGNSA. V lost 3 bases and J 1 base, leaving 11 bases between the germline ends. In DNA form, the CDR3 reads TGTGCCAGCAGCTTGGCCCTGCCTGGCACAGATACGCAGTATTTT. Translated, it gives CASSLALPGTDTQYF.

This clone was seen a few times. CDR3 protein: CSVSGTGYNEQFF. CDR3 DNA sequence: TGCAGCGTTTCCGGGACAGGGTACAATGAGCAGTTCTTC. J is TRBJ2-1 and V is TRBV29-1; 9 bases map to TRBD1. The CDR3 is 13 amino acids. J lost 4 bases, V lost 5 bases, and 3 bases had no gene match. Germline V gene sequence: CDR1 SQVTM, CDR2 ANQGSEA.

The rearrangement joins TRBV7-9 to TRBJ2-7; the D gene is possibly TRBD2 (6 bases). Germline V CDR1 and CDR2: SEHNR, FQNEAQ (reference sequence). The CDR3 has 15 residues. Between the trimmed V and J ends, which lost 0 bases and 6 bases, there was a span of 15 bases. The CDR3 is CASSLAGGRVSEQYF. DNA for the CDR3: TGTGCCAGCAGCTTAGCGGGAGGTCGGGTGAGCGAGCAGTACTTC.

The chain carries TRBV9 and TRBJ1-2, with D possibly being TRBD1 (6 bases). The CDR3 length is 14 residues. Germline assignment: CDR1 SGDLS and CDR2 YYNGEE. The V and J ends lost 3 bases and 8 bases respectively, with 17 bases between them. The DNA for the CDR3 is TGTGCCAGCAGCGCGTCACAGGGTTTTGCAGGCTACACCTTC. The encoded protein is CASSASQGFAGYTF.

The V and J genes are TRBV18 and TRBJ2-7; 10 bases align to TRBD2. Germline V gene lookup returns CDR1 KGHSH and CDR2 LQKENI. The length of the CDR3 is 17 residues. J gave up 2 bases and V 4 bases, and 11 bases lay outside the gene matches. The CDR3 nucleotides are TGTGCCAGCTCACTGCTAACATTAGCGGGAGGTGCCTACGAGCAGTACTTC. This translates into CASSLLTLAGGAYEQYF.

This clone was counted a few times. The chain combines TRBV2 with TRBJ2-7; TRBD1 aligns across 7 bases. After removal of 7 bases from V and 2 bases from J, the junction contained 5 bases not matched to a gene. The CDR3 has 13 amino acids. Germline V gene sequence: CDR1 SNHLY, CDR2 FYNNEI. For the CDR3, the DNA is TGTGCCAGCATGGTACAGGGGCCCTACGAGCAGTACTTC. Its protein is CASMVQGPYEQYF.

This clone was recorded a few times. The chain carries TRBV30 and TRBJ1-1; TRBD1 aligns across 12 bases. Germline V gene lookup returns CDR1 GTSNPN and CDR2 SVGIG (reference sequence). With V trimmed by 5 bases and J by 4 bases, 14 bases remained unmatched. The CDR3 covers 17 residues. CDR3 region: CAWGALGQGALSTEAFF. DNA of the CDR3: TGTGCCTGGGGCGCCTTGGGACAGGGGGCGTTGAGCACTGAAGCTTTCTTT.

CDR3 residues: CASSLKKGAGPLKRETQYF. The CDR3 DNA reads TGTGCCAGCAGCTTGAAGAAGGGGGCAGGCCCTCTTAAGCGAGAGACCCAGTACTTC. This chain connects TRBV5-4 to TRBJ2-5; 7 nucleotides match TRBD1. The CDR3 consists of 19 residues. Germline V gives CDR1 SGHNT, CDR2 YYREEE (reference sequence). V lost 1 base to trimming and J lost 4 bases; unmatched junction nucleotides: 19. Supplemented by reference TRBV5-4 and TRBJ2-5, the full variable domain reads ETGVTQSPTHLIKTRGQQVTLRCSSQSGHNTVSWYQQALGQGPQFIFQYYREEENGRGNFPPRFSGLQFPNYSSELNVNALELDDSALYLCASSLKKGAGPLKRETQYFGPGTRLLVL.

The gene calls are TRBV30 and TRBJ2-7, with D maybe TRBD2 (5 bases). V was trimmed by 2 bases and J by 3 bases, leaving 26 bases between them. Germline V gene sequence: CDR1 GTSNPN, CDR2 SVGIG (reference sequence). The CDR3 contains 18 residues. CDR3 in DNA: TGTGCCTGGAGTTCCCCCTTACGGTCGGGGATATTCGTCTACGAGCAGTACTTC. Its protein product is CAWSSPLRSGIFVYEQYF. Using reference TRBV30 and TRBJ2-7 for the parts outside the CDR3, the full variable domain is SQTIHQWPATLVQPVGSPLSLECTVEGTSNPNLYWYRQAAGRGLQLLFYSVGIGQISSEVPQNLSASRPQDRQFILSSKKLLLSDSGFYLCAWSSPLRSGIFVYEQYFGPGTRLTVT.

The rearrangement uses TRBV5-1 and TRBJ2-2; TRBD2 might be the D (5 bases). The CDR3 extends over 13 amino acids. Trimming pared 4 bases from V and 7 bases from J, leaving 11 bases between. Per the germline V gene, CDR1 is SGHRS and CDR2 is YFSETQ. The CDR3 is CASSALAGGELFF. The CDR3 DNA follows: TGCGCCAGCAGCGCGCTAGCAGGCGGGGAGCTGTTTTTT.

The CDR3 here is CASSPQTGKGANVLTF. In DNA form, the CDR3 reads TGTGCCAGCAGTCCACAGACAGGGAAAGGGGCCAACGTCCTGACTTTC. The chain recombines TRBV27 with TRBJ2-6; 7 bases map to TRBD1. Germline assignment: CDR1 MNHEY and CDR2 SMNVEV (reference sequence). Trimming removed 5 bases from V and 4 bases from J; junction bases left unmatched: 8. CDR3 length equals 16 residues.